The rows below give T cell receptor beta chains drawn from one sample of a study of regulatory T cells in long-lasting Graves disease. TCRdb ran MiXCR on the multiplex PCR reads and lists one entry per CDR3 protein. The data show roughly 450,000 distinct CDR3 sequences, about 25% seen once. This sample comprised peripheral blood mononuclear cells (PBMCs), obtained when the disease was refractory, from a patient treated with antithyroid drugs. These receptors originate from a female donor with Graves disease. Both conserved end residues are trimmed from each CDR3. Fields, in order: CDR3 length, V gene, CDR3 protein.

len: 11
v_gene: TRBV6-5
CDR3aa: ASSYGTRDEQY

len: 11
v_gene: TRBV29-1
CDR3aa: SDSDMRNYGYT

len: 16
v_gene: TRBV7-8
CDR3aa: ASSLVYKARFSGGKDT

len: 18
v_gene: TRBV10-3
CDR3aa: AILWSSGDRVLSGANVLT

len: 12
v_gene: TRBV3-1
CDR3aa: ASSQAGPNYGYT

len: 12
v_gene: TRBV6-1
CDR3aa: ASSEPSGIREQY

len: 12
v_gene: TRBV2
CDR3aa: ASSRELVTGELF

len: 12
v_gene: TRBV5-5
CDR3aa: ASSRRGEANEQF

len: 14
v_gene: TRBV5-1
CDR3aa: ASSPGLRSNTGELF

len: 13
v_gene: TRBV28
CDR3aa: ASRLRVGVYTEAF

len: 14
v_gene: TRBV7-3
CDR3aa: ASSLTPTVAGDTQY

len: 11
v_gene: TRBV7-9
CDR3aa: ASSSPNQETQY

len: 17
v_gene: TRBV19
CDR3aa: ASSMWGGGRRSGANVLT

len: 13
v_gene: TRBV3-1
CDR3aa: ASSQDLRNQETQY

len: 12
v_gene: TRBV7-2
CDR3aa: ATAPGLAAYEQY

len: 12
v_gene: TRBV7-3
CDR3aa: ASSLNGMNTEAF

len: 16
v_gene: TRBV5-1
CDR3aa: ASSQASGGIRGTDTQY

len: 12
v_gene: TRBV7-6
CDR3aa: ASSLGGPGKEQY

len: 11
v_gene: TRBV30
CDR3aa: AWTQGAKNIQY

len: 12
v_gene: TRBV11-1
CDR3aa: ASSLPDRGGEAF

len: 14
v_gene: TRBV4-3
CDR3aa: ASSQVGIRGGYGYT

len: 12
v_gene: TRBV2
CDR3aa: ASSSNTRGEKLF

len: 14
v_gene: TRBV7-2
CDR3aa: ASSRGPTGGNQPQH

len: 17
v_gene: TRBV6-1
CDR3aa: ASSERRDRGPVSNQPQH

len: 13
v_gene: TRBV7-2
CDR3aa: ASSRGGNGNQPQH

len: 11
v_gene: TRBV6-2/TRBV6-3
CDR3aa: ASIRSSTGELF

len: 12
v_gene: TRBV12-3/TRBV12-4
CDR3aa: ASSSGPREDTQY

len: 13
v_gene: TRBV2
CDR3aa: ASSGGRGFNYGYT

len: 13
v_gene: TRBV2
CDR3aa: ASSRQGSYNSPLH

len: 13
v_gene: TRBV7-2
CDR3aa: ASSGDRRGQETQY

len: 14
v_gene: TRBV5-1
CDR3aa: ASSLGSAGALHEQY

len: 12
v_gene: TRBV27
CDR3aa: ASSFSGRANEQF

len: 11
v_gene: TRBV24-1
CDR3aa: ATSDYMNTEAF

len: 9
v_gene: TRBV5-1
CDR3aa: ASRGQGEAF

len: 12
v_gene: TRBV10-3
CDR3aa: AISEVADSYEQY

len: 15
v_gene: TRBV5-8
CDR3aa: ASSLGVGLAGTDTQY

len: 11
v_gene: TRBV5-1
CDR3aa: ARSLAGGTEAF

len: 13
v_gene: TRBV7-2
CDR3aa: ASSLSAGSSNEQF

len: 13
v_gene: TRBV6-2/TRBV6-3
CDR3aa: ASSEGRVSAGELF

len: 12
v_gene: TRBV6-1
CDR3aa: ASSTGQLNTEAF

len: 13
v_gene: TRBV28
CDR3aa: ASSFGRGGSGELF

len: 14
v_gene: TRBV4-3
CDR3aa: ASSQDRGLSTGELF

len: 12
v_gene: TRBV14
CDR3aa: ASSQVRRQGEAF

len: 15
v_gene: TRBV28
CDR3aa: ASSSPGQGVGANVLT

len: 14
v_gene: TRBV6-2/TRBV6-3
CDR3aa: ASSYSTLTVNTEAF

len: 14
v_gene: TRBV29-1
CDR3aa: SVELAGLAIYNEQF

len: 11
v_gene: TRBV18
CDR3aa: ASSQPTGVEQY

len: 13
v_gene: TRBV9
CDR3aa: ASSVASGVNYGYT

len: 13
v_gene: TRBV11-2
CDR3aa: ASSLRLVAGAEQY